Below are 14 T cell receptor beta chains sequenced from a single sample in a study of cytomegalovirus exposure and HLA in healthy donors. PCR involved 60 Vbeta and 13 Jbeta primers. Measured with immunoSEQ multiplex PCR; TCRdb has only the in-frame clones, and not every one. The sample has tens of thousands of clones, 75% to 80% seen once. Material for sequencing was PBMCs. Source of these receptors: a female donor in good health and CMV-seronegative.

The sample holds one count of this clone. One junction end disagrees with the germline gene, perhaps due to a read error. The V and J genes are TRBV7-7 and TRBJ1-1; D is unresolved. CDR1 SSHAT and CDR2 FNYEAQ come from the germline V gene (reference sequence). The CDR3 is made up of 13 amino acids. The CDR3 DNA sequence: TGTGCTAGCAGCTTAAGACGGGACACTGAAGCTTTCTTT. Translation gives CASSLRRDTEAFF.

The sample holds one count of this clone. The rearrangement uses TRBV11-3 and TRBJ2-5; TRBD1 is a possible D gene (6 bases). Germline V CDR1 and CDR2: SGHNT, YENEEA. The CDR3 has 15 amino acids. Trimming removed 5 bases from V and 2 bases from J, with 15 bases in between. The chain's CDR3 is CASSPGQKRQETQYF. The CDR3 nucleotides read TGTGCCAGCAGCCCAGGACAGAAAAGACAAGAGACCCAGTACTTC.

V is TRBV25-1 and J is TRBJ1-2; TRBD1 might be the D (6 bases). This CDR3 is 13 amino acids long. CDR1 is MGHDK and CDR2 is SYGVNS in the germline V gene. The V and J ends lost 3 bases and 7 bases respectively, with 12 bases between them. CDR3 sequence reads: CASSDWGPLGYTF. In DNA, the CDR3 is TGTGCCAGCAGTGATTGGGGGCCTCTTGGCTACACCTTC.

The rearrangement uses TRBV19 and TRBJ1-2; D gene unclear. The CDR3 totals 14 residues. V lost 3 bases and J 5 bases, leaving 13 bases between the germline ends. Germline V gene sequence: CDR1 LNHDA, CDR2 SQIVND (reference sequence). The CDR3 region has the DNA TGTGCCAGTAGTATGCGGGGAGGTGGATATGGCTACACCTTC. Its protein is CASSMRGGGYGYTF.

The chain has TRBV10-3 and TRBJ1-1; 7 bases match TRBD1. CDR1 is ENHRY, CDR2 SYGVKD, per germline. V lost 4 bases to trimming and J lost 5 bases; unmatched junction nucleotides: 4. The CDR3 extends over 13 amino acids. DNA of the CDR3: TGTGCCATCAGTGGTTCAGGGGGGACTGAAGCTTTCTTT. Residues: CAISGSGGTEAFF.

The genes are TRBV6-5 and TRBJ2-4, with 9 bases aligning to TRBD1. The germline CDR1 and CDR2 sequences are MNHEY and SVGAGI. J was trimmed by 9 bases and V by 6 bases; bases with no gene match: 12. The CDR3 is 15 residues long. This chain's CDR3 is CASRSTGQGVGIQYF. In nucleotides, the CDR3 is TGTGCCAGCAGGTCCACGGGACAGGGTGTTGGCATTCAGTACTTC.

The rearrangement uses TRBV5-4 and TRBJ2-6; D is undetermined. V lost 1 base and J lost 0, with 5 bases in between. This CDR3 is 15 amino acids long. The germline CDR1 and CDR2 sequences are SGHNT and YYREEE (reference sequence). The DNA of the CDR3 is TGTGCCAGCAGCTTGTATAACTCTGGGGCCAACGTCCTGACTTTC. Translated: CASSLYNSGANVLTF.

This chain links TRBV7-2 with TRBJ1-3; 7 bases match TRBD1. CDR1 is SGHTA, CDR2 FQGNSA, per germline. V was clipped by 3 bases and J by 0 bases; unmatched bases: 5. This CDR3 has 16 residues. CDR3 DNA sequence: TGTGCCAGCAGCTTGGGACAGCGAGTCTCTGGAAACACCATATATTTT. Protein product: CASSLGQRVSGNTIYF.

This clone showed up just once. The chain uses TRBV5-1 and TRBJ1-2, with 10 bases that match TRBD1. CDR1 SGHRS and CDR2 YFSETQ come from the germline V gene. With 2 bases clipped from V and 8 bases from J, the junction kept 12 bases outside the gene matches. This CDR3 is 16 amino acids long. Written as DNA, the CDR3 is TGCGCCAGCAGCTTTATTACCGGGACAGGGGAATCAGGCTACACCTTC. Translation: CASSFITGTGESGYTF.

The J gene is TRBJ2-1, the V gene TRBV4-1, with TRBD2 matching 7 bases. Germline values: CDR1 MGHRA, CDR2 YSYEKL. Germline trimming cut 0 bases from V and 0 bases from J; bases unmatched to any gene: 8. This CDR3 has 18 residues. DNA for the CDR3: TGCGCCAGCAGCCAAGATCAGGCAGGGAGGGGCTCCTACAATGAGCAGTTCTTC. This codes for CASSQDQAGRGSYNEQFF.

This clone was counted a few times. The chain has TRBV6-6 and TRBJ1-1, with 9 bases aligning to TRBD1. Losses at the gene ends were 0 bases for V and 7 bases for J; bases not matched to a gene: 3. The CDR3 length is 14 residues. CDR1 is MNHNY, CDR2 SVGAGI, per germline (reference sequence). The chain's CDR3 is CASSYSGQGNEAFF. CDR3 bases: TGTGCCAGCAGTTACTCTGGACAGGGGAATGAAGCTTTCTTT.

The chain links TRBV4-1 to TRBJ2-5, with 11 bases lining up with TRBD1. The CDR3 has 16 residues. V shed 3 bases and J 5 bases; nucleotides not matched to a gene: 8. Looked up from germline, CDR1 is MGHRA and CDR2 is YSYEKL. The CDR3 nucleotides are TGCGCCAGCAGCCAGGAGGACAGGGGGCGAGGGGAGACCCAGTACTTC. It is translated as CASSQEDRGRGETQYF.

The chain has TRBV5-1 and TRBJ1-1; TRBD1 aligns across 8 bases. The CDR3 is made up of 16 amino acids. V shed 0 bases, J shed 1 base, and the junction held 5 bases outside the gene matches. Germline V gene data show CDR1 as SGHRS and CDR2 as YFSETQ. This CDR3 reads CASSLETGASNTEAFF. CDR3 sequence (DNA): TGCGCCAGCAGCTTGGAGACAGGGGCCTCGAACACTGAAGCTTTCTTT.

This clone appeared a few times. This rearrangement joins TRBV19 to TRBJ2-5; the D is unclear. V dropped 5 bases and J dropped 5 bases, with 12 bases sitting between them. The CDR3 totals 13 residues. Germline V gene sequence: CDR1 LNHDA, CDR2 SQIVND (reference sequence). The CDR3 is CASSPRLPETQYF. The CDR3 region has the DNA TGTGCCAGTAGTCCGAGACTGCCGGAGACCCAGTACTTC.